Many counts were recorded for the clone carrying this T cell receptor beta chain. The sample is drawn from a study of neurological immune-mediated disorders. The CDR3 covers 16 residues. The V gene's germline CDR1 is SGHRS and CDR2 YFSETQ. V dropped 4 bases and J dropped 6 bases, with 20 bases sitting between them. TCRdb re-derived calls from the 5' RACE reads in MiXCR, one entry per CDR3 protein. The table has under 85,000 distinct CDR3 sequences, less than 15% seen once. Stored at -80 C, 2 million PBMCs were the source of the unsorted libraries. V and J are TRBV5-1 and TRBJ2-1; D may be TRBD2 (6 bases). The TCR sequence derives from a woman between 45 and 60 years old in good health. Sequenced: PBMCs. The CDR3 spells CASSARPGLRANEQFF. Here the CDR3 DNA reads TGCGCCAGCAGCGCCCGTCCGGGACTGCGAGCCAATGAGCAGTTCTTC.